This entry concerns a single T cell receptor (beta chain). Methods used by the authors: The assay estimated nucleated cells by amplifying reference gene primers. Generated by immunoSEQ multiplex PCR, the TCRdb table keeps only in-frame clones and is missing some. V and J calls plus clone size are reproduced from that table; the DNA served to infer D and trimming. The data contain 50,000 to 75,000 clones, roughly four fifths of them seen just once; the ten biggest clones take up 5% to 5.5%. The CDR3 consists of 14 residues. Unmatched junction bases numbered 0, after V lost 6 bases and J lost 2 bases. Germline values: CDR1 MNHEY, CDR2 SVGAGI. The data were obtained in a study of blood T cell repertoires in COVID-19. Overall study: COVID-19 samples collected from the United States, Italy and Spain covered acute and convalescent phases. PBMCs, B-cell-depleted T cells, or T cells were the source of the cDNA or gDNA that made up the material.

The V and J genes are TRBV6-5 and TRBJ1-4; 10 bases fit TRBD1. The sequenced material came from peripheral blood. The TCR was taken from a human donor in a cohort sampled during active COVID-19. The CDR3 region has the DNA TGTGCCAGCAGGACAGGGGGCACTAATGAAAAACTGTTTTTT. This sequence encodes CASRTGGTNEKLFF.